This TCR beta chain originates from a study of T cell responses to AZD1222 COVID-19 vaccine. General study findings and limits: Recipients of two AZD1222 doses showed rising Spike-specific TCR breadth and depth.

Turning to this clone: The antigen is unknown.

With V trimmed by 0 bases and J by 8 bases, 4 bases remained unmatched. The CDR3 covers 13 residues. From germline, CDR1 is SGHRS and CDR2 YFSETQ. Profiling relied on immunoSEQ multiplex PCR, and the TCRdb table lists in-frame clones only, not all of them. The sample has tens of thousands of clones; 70% to 90% are singletons. This chain links TRBV5-1 with TRBJ1-2, with 7 nucleotides matching TRBD1. The sequence came from an adult in good health. Sequences were derived from peripheral blood, sampled on day 0 of AZD1222 vaccination. The CDR3 DNA reads TGCGCCAGCAGCTTGGAAGGGGGCTGGGGCTACACCTTC. It is translated as CASSLEGGWGYTF.